This passage covers 10 T cell receptor beta chains from one sample sequenced in a study of CD8 T cells in ankylosing spondylitis. From the 5' RACE reads, TCRdb called clonotypes with MiXCR, one entry per CDR3 protein. The table lists fewer than 400,000 distinct CDR3 sequences, roughly 14% of them singletons. Material: blood, either unsorted or a sorted T cell fraction (not recorded which). Every receptor here comes from a male donor with ankylosing spondylitis or in good health (not recorded which).

This clonotype occurred a few times. This chain joins TRBV27 and TRBJ1-1; no clear D gene. Looked up from germline, CDR1 is MNHEY and CDR2 is SMNVEV (reference sequence). Trimming left V 6 bases short and J 2 bases short, with 16 bases between. The CDR3 length is 15 residues. The CDR3 nucleotides are TGTGCCAGCAGGTCCTACCCCAGCTTTAACACTGAAGCTTTCTTT. The encoded protein is CASRSYPSFNTEAFF.

This clonotype occurred a few times. The chain links TRBV20-1 to TRBJ1-5; D is undetermined. Trimming left V 1 base short and J 9 bases short, with 13 bases between. CDR1 and CDR2 from the germline V gene are DFQATT and SNEGSKA (reference sequence). This CDR3 contains 13 residues. The CDR3 sequence is CSARAAVLGPQHF. The DNA for the CDR3 is TGCAGTGCTAGAGCTGCTGTCTTGGGGCCCCAGCATTTT.

J is TRBJ2-7 and V is TRBV10-1, with D unresolved. The V and J ends lost 0 bases and 4 bases respectively, with 7 bases between them. Germline values: CDR1 WNHNN, CDR2 SYGVQD (reference sequence). The CDR3 has 13 amino acids. CDR3 DNA sequence: TGCGCCAGCAGTGAGTCCGGTCGGTACGAGCAGTACTTC. As protein: CASSESGRYEQYF.

This clonotype was found many times. The chain has TRBV11-2 and TRBJ1-5; D gene ambiguous. The ends were cut back, 2 bases at V and 3 bases at J, with 2 bases in the middle. The germline CDR1 and CDR2 sequences are SGHAT and FQNNGV. The CDR3 consists of 12 residues. The CDR3 spells CASSLNNQPQHF. The CDR3 DNA reads as TGTGCCAGCAGCTTAAACAATCAGCCCCAGCATTTT.

This clonotype was seen a handful of times. The V gene is TRBV5-5, the J gene TRBJ2-5; TRBD1 aligns across 8 bases. The germline CDR1 and CDR2 sequences are SGHKS and YYEKEE (reference sequence). The junction had 6 bases not matched to a gene; V was cut back by 4 bases and J by 4 bases. The CDR3 loop spans 14 amino acids. The CDR3: CASSTGQGRETQYF. The CDR3 nucleotides are TGTGCCAGCAGCACCGGACAGGGAAGAGAGACCCAGTACTTC.

This clonotype was seen many times. This chain joins TRBV11-2 and TRBJ2-3; D may be TRBD2 (6 bases). The germline gives CDR1 SGHAT, CDR2 FQNNGV. The V end lost 4 bases, the J end lost 2 bases, and 16 bases lay between the germline ends. The CDR3 has 16 amino acids. Here the CDR3 reads CASSSFPGLFTDTQYF. CDR3 DNA sequence: TGTGCCAGCAGCTCCTTCCCGGGACTCTTCACAGATACGCAGTATTTT.

The chain employs TRBV11-2 and TRBJ2-5; TRBD2 might be the D (6 bases). The V gene lost 4 bases and the J gene lost 2 bases, with 14 bases spanning the gap. CDR1 and CDR2 (germline): SGHAT, FQNNGV. The CDR3 contains 15 residues. The CDR3, as DNA: TGTGCCAGCAGCTCGGAGGGACTCCCACAAGAGACCCAGTACTTC. Translating it yields CASSSEGLPQETQYF.

This rearrangement joins TRBV3-1 to TRBJ2-7, with 9 positions matching TRBD2. The CDR3 totals 15 residues. V was clipped by 1 base and J by 4 bases; unmatched bases: 5. The germline CDR1 and CDR2 sequences are LGHDT and YNNKEL (reference sequence). The CDR3 DNA sequence: TGTGCCAGCAGCCAAGGTGGTAGCGGGAGATACGAGCAGTACTTC. Its translation: CASSQGGSGRYEQYF.

The chain carries TRBV3-1 and TRBJ1-6; D gene uncertain. V shed 4 bases and J shed 1 base, with 5 bases lying between them. The V gene's germline CDR1 is LGHDT and CDR2 YNNKEL (reference sequence). The CDR3 is 14 residues long. CDR3 sequence: CASSRRSYNSPLHF. The CDR3 region has the DNA TGTGCCAGCAGCCGAAGGTCCTATAATTCACCCCTCCACTTT.

The chain combines TRBV7-2 with TRBJ2-3; TRBD1 is a possible D gene (5 bases). CDR1 and CDR2 from the germline V gene are SGHTA and FQGNSA. The CDR3 is 16 residues long. V was cut by 6 bases and J by 3 bases, with 19 bases left in between. CDR3 loop: CASRRWVGQGTDTQYF. The CDR3 DNA is TGTGCCAGCAGACGGTGGGTCGGGCAGGGTACAGATACGCAGTATTTT. Variable domain in full (rest from reference TRBV7-2 and TRBJ2-3): GAGVSQSPSNKVTEKGKDVELRCDPISGHTALYWYRQSLGQGLEFLIYFQGNSAPDKSGLPSDRFSAERTGGSVSTLTIQRTQQEDSAVYLCASRRWVGQGTDTQYFGPGTRLTVL.